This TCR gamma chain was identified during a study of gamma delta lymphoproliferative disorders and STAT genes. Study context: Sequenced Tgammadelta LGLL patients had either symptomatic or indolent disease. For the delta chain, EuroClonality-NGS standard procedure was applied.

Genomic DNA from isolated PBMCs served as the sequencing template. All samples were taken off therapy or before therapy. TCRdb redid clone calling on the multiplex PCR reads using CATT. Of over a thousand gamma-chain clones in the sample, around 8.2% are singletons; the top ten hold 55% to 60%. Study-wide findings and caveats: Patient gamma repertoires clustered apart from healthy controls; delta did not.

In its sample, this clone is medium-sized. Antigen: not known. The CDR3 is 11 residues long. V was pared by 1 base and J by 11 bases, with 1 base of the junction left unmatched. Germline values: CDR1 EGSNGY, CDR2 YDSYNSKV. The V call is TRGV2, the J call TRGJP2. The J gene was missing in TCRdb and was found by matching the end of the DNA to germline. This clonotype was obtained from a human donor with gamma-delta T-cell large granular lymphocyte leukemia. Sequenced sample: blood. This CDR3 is CATWDGWIKTF. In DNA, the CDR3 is TGTGCCACCTGGGACGGCTGGATCAAGACGTTT.